Described below is a single T cell receptor beta chain sequence and its context. This sample was taken from a study of blood T cell repertoires in COVID-19. Background on the study: Samples representing acute and convalescent COVID-19 were sourced from the United States, Italy and Spain. Nucleic acid was either cDNA or gDNA, and it came from T cells, B-cell-depleted T cells, or PBMCs.

How the authors handled the data: Estimation of nucleated cell counts relied on the amplification of reference gene primers. Sequenced by immunoSEQ multiplex PCR; TCRdb stores in-frame clones only, minus some. V and J calls and clone size are those listed in that table; D and trimming were worked out from the DNA. The sample contains 250,000 to 350,000 clones, about nine tenths of which appear only once. The CDR3 consists of 15 residues. CDR1 and CDR2 from the germline V gene are KGHSH and LQKENI. J gave up 8 bases and V 2 bases, and 6 bases lay outside the gene matches. Sequencing used peripheral blood. The rearrangement joins TRBV18 to TRBJ1-2; 12 bases align to TRBD1. The source of this sequence is a woman aged 45 to 65 who had recovered from COVID-19. As DNA, the CDR3 is TGTGCCAGCTCACCAGGGGGACAGGGGGCGCGAGGCTACACCTTC. Its translation: CASSPGGQGARGYTF.